Sequencing of this T cell receptor (beta chain) was carried out in a study of lymphopenia after photon versus proton radiotherapy. Study outcomes and limitations: Proton therapy kept repertoires fairly stable, unlike photons, which gained effector/memory cells. Post-nadir diversity loss with photons came from oligoclonal expansion, particularly CD8+ Temra cells.

Points on this clone: The antigen remains undetermined.

Germline V gene sequence: CDR1 SGHTA, CDR2 FQGNSA. This CDR3 has 17 residues. The V end was cut by 1 base, the J end by 0 bases, with 13 bases between. Only in-frame clones appear in the TCRdb table, and some are missing; sequencing was by immunoSEQ multiplex PCR. Of 50,000 or so clones listed, 92% are singletons. The rearrangement uses TRBV7-2 and TRBJ1-3, with D possibly matching TRBD1 (5 bases). The sequencing here drew on peripheral blood, taken from a patient treated with photon-based radiotherapy. The receptor was derived from a woman between 40 and 50 years old with cholangiocarcinoma. In nucleotides, the CDR3 is TGTGCCAGCAGCTTAGTTAGGGGCCTTTCCTCTGGAAACACCATATATTTT. Translation: CASSLVRGLSSGNTIYF.